Listed below are T cell receptor beta chains from one sample, sequenced in a study of blood T cell repertoires in COVID-19. TCRdb's copy holds only in-frame clones and misses some; the assay was immunoSEQ multiplex PCR. The sample has about 140,000 clones, over 75% seen once; the top ten hold around 2.9%. Source material: peripheral blood. The receptors were sampled from a man in his fifties or sixties with acute or convalescent COVID-19. Each CDR3 is given with its conserved first and last residue. A D gene is named only where the DNA matches it firmly. Size is stated for part of the rows, as once, few or many counts, or as a class when the clone is expanded.

v_call,j_call,d_call,clone_size,cdr3_nt,cdr3_aa
TRBV12-3/TRBV12-4,TRBJ1-1,.,.,TGTGCCAGCAGCTATACCTTTTACACTGAAGCTTTCTTT,CASSYTFYTEAFF
TRBV29-1,TRBJ1-2,TRBD1,.,TGCAGCGCCCGTGACAAGACAGGGAGCGGCTACACCTTC,CSARDKTGSGYTF
TRBV7-3,TRBJ1-1,.,.,TGTGCCAGCAGCTTAACCGGAGGCACTGAAGCTTTCTTT,CASSLTGGTEAFF
TRBV19,TRBJ2-4,TRBD1,.,TGTGCCAGTAGTCCCGGGACAGGGCTTGGAAACATTCAGTACTTC,CASSPGTGLGNIQYF
TRBV5-1,TRBJ2-6,.,.,TGCGCCAGCAGCTCGGACAGCAAGAACTCTGGGGCCAACGTCCTGACTTTC,CASSSDSKNSGANVLTF
TRBV7-2,TRBJ2-2,.,.,TGTGCCAGCAGCCTCGGAAGCGGCACCGGGGAGCTGTTTTTT,CASSLGSGTGELFF
TRBV4-1,TRBJ1-1,.,.,TGCGCCAGCAGCCGCTACCCCTGGGAGAATCTTGGGACTGAAGCTTTCTTT,CASSRYPWENLGTEAFF
TRBV7-3,TRBJ2-1,TRBD2,.,TGTGCCAGCAGCTTACTGGCGGGAGATGGCTACAATGAGCAGTTCTTC,CASSLLAGDGYNEQFF
TRBV28,TRBJ2-3,.,.,TGTGCCAGCAGTCGCCCCGGGGGCACAGATACGCAGTATTTT,CASSRPGGTDTQYF
TRBV9,TRBJ2-5,TRBD2,few,TGTGCCAGCAGCGTATTGAGCGGGGGGGCCGGAGAGACCCAGTACTTC,CASSVLSGGAGETQYF
TRBV3-1/TRBV3-2,TRBJ2-1,TRBD2,.,TGTGCCAGCAGCCCCTGGACTAGCGGGAGGGCCGCCAGGTACAATGAGCAGTTCTTC,CASSPWTSGRAARYNEQFF
TRBV28,TRBJ2-7,TRBD1,.,TGTGCCAGCGGGACAGGGCGATACGAGCAGTACTTC,CASGTGRYEQYF
TRBV15,TRBJ1-2,.,.,TGTGCCACCAGCGACGGTAGACAGCTGAAGGGCTACACCTTC,CATSDGRQLKGYTF
TRBV12-3/TRBV12-4,TRBJ2-7,.,.,TGTGCCAGCAGGGGGACACCTACCTACGAGCAGTACTTC,CASRGTPTYEQYF
TRBV6-5,TRBJ1-2,.,.,TGTGCCAGCAGTTCGGAACGGCGTTACTATGACTACACCTTC,CASSSERRYYDYTF
TRBV27,TRBJ1-4,TRBD1,.,TGTGCCAGCAGTAGCACCCGGGACAGTAAATTTAATGAAAAACTGTTTTTT,CASSSTRDSKFNEKLFF
TRBV30,TRBJ1-1,.,once,TGTGCCTGGATGAGGTGGGCGAGGGAGGTGGACACTGAAGCTTTCTTT,CAWMRWAREVDTEAFF
TRBV7-9,TRBJ2-2,.,.,TGTGCCAGCAGCTTATTGGCCAGTAAAACCGGGGAGCTGTTTTTT,CASSLLASKTGELFF
TRBV12-5,TRBJ1-2,TRBD1,.,TGTGCTAGTGGTTTGGAGGGGGCCTATGGCTACACCTTC,CASGLEGAYGYTF
TRBV5-1,TRBJ2-7,TRBD1,.,TGCGCCAGCAGCCTGGGACAGGGGGTTGGCGAGCAGTACTTC,CASSLGQGVGEQYF
TRBV19,TRBJ2-7,TRBD2,.,TGTGCCAGTAGTCATCCGGGACTAGCGGACGAGCAGTACTTC,CASSHPGLADEQYF
TRBV19,TRBJ2-7,TRBD1,few,TGTGCCAGTAGTAACCCGGGACAGGGTCTTCGCGAGCAGTACTTC,CASSNPGQGLREQYF
TRBV2,TRBJ2-1,.,.,TGTGCCAGCAGTCCGAACAGGGAGGGGTGGAATGAGCAGTTCTTC,CASSPNREGWNEQFF
TRBV11-2,TRBJ2-2,.,.,TGTGCCAGCAGCTTCCCCCCAAACACCGGGGAGCTGTTTTTT,CASSFPPNTGELFF
TRBV6-8,TRBJ1-2,.,.,TGTGCCAGCAGTTACGGATGCTTTGGGGAGGTGGGCTATGGCTACACCTTC,CASSYGCFGEVGYGYTF
TRBV11-3,TRBJ1-3,.,.,TGTGCCAGCAGCCTACAGGGCCACTCTGGAAACACCATATATTTT,CASSLQGHSGNTIYF